The present TCR beta chain was sequenced within a study of beta chain features in type 1 diabetes. The CDR3 spans 14 residues. Trimming took off 7 bases at V and 7 bases at J, with 16 bases between the two ends. CDR1 MNHNY and CDR2 SVGAGI come from the germline V gene (reference sequence). The authors sorted CD4+ naive, central memory, regulatory and stem cell-like memory cells via CD45RO/CCR7/CD25/CD127/CD95/CD27. The authors reverse transcribed all of the isolated RNA, so sequencing captured expressed TCRB transcripts. Using immunoSEQ multiplex PCR, the repertoire was profiled, and TCRdb retains in-frame clones only, with some absent. The sample gives about 900,000 clones, roughly 15% of which show up once; 0.02% to 0.03% is in the top ten.

Sequencing was performed on naive CD4+ T cells from blood. V is TRBV6-6 and J is TRBJ2-2; D is perhaps TRBD1 or TRBD2 (6 bases each). This TCR was recovered from a woman between 18 and 30 years old in good health. The CDR3 loop reads CASKDRRDNGELFF. DNA for the CDR3: TGTGCCAGCAAAGACAGGCGGGACAACGGGGAGCTGTTTTTT.